This T cell receptor (beta chain) was captured by sequencing in a study of Ad26.COV2.S vaccination and SARS-CoV-2 variants. General study findings and limits: Researchers reported similar non-spike TCR breadth in vaccine and placebo recipients.

CDR3 size: 17 residues. J lost 6 bases, V lost 1 base, and 13 bases had no gene match. The germline CDR1 and CDR2 sequences are SGHTA and FQGNSA. Concerning this clone itself: Its antigen is undetermined.

Treatment defined: roughly 19 received Ad26.COV2.S at low or high dose, single or two shots; about five received placebo; per-sample allocation not given. Sampling happened 63 days after the first vaccine or placebo injection. Here immunoSEQ multiplex PCR was the method, and the copy in TCRdb shows in-frame clones only, minus some. The sample has 300,000 to 350,000 clones, 86% seen once. The chain employs TRBV7-2 and TRBJ1-1; 8 positions agree with TRBD1. This clonotype was obtained from a person between 18 and 65 years old who received the Ad26.COV2.S COVID-19 vaccine or a placebo. This sample comprised peripheral blood, obtained in a trial of Ad26.COV2.S vaccine versus placebo. CDR3 bases: TGTGCCAGCAGCTTAGGGGCCCAGGGGGCTAGTCGGGCTGAAGCTTTCTTT. Translation: CASSLGAQGASRAEAFF.